Below are 20 T cell receptor beta chains sequenced from a single sample in a study of shared clonotypes between healthy human individuals. The assay was immunoSEQ multiplex PCR, and TCRdb's table has in-frame clones only and misses some. This sample has approximately 1.4 million clones, with approximately 98% found just once. The specimen was naive CD4+ T cells sorted from blood. Stated subset: CD45RA+ positively selected. These receptors all come from a man aged 30 to 45 in good health.

The chain employs TRBV15 and TRBJ2-3; D call uncertain. The length of the CDR3 is 12 residues. V was pared by 8 bases and J by 4 bases, with 10 bases between. Germline V gives CDR1 LNHNV, CDR2 YYDKDF (reference sequence). As DNA, the CDR3 is TGTGCCACCCGCCGGGTGCCAGATACGCAGTATTTT. This translates into CATRRVPDTQYF.

This sequence joins TRBV27 and TRBJ2-5; D possibly corresponds to TRBD2 (6 bases). Germline loops: CDR1 MNHEY, CDR2 SMNVEV (reference sequence). This CDR3 region has 15 residues. Trimming cost V 6 bases and J 3 bases, with 17 bases left between them. CDR3 DNA: TGTGCCAGCAGCGGCTGGGTGGGGACTGAAGAGACCCAGTACTTC. Protein sequence: CASSGWVGTEETQYF.

CDR3: CASSLGVVGTRIEQYF. The CDR3 nucleotides read TGCGCCAGCAGCTTGGGTGTTGTCGGGACGCGTATCGAGCAGTACTTC. The V gene is TRBV5-1, the J gene TRBJ2-7; D tentatively reads TRBD1 or TRBD2 (5 bases each). Germline-derived CDR1 and CDR2 are SGHRS and YFSETQ. This CDR3 has 16 amino acids. V lost 0 bases, J lost 6 bases, and 19 bases lay in between.

This clone was counted a single time. The chain joins TRBV15 to TRBJ1-4; the D is unclear. Germline CDR1 is LNHNV and CDR2 is YYDKDF (reference sequence). V lost 3 bases, J lost 8 bases, and 16 bases lay in between. The CDR3 contains 15 residues. The CDR3 loop is CATSRPEGSREKLFF. The CDR3 coding sequence is TGTGCCACCAGCAGGCCCGAGGGATCGAGAGAAAAACTGTTTTTT.

This CDR3 reads CASSQEQRESGYNEQFF. In nucleotides, the CDR3 is TGCGCCAGCAGCCAAGAACAGCGGGAGAGTGGCTACAATGAGCAGTTCTTC. The rearrangement joins TRBV4-3 to TRBJ2-1; TRBD2 matches at 8 bases. Trimming removed 0 bases from V and 3 bases from J; junction bases left unmatched: 7. CDR3 length: 17 residues. Germline assignment: CDR1 LGHNA and CDR2 YSLEER.

The chain recombines TRBV18 with TRBJ2-1; 8 bases fit TRBD2. The CDR3 spans 15 residues. The germline V gene has CDR1 KGHSH and CDR2 LQKENI. V was pared by 6 bases and J by 5 bases, with 9 bases of the junction left unmatched. CDR3 bases: TGTGCCAGCTCTCCCACTAGCGGAGGAAACAATGAGCAGTTCTTC. This encodes CASSPTSGGNNEQFF.

The chain recombines TRBV18 with TRBJ2-1; 7 bases line up with TRBD2. The J segment lost 3 bases and the V segment lost 2 bases, leaving 7 bases of the junction unmatched. This CDR3 has 16 residues. CDR1 is KGHSH, CDR2 LQKENI, per germline. DNA for the CDR3: TGTGCCAGCTCACCAGTTCCTGGGACTATCTACAATGAGCAGTTCTTC. Protein: CASSPVPGTIYNEQFF. Complete variable domain (other parts from reference TRBV18 and TRBJ2-1): NAGVMQNPRHLVRRRGQEARLRCSPMKGHSHVYWYRQLPEEGLKFMVYLQKENIIDESGMPKERFSAEFPKEGPSILRIQQVVRGDSAAYFCASSPVPGTIYNEQFFGPGTRLTVL.

This clone was detected only once. V usage is TRBV11-2 and J usage is TRBJ2-1, with 8 bases lining up with TRBD2. Germline loops: CDR1 SGHAT, CDR2 FQNNGV. This CDR3 is 14 amino acids long. The J segment lost 3 bases and the V segment lost 5 bases, leaving 3 bases of the junction unmatched. As DNA, the CDR3 is TGTGCCAGCAGCCCAAGCGGGGGCTACAATGAGCAGTTCTTC. Amino acids: CASSPSGGYNEQFF.

The V and J genes are TRBV30 and TRBJ2-1, with D uncertain. Per germline, CDR1 GTSNPN and CDR2 SVGIG (reference sequence). This CDR3 region has 14 residues. V lost 2 bases, J lost 1 base, and 9 bases lay in between. The CDR3 bases are TGTGCCTGGAGTCCAGGATCTTCCTACAATGAGCAGTTCTTC. Its protein product is CAWSPGSSYNEQFF.

For the CDR3, the DNA is TGTGCCAGCAGTTCTCAGCGGGAGGGCCCAGATACGCAGTATTTT. Protein product: CASSSQREGPDTQYF. The chain combines TRBV27 with TRBJ2-3, with 10 bases aligning to TRBD2. Germline V CDR1 and CDR2: MNHEY, SMNVEV (reference sequence). CDR3 length equals 15 residues. After removal of 4 bases from V and 4 bases from J, the junction contained 5 bases not matched to a gene.

V and J are TRBV19 and TRBJ2-1, with 8 bases identical to TRBD1. J lost 9 bases, V lost 6 bases, and 7 bases had no gene match. The CDR3 loop spans 13 amino acids. In germline, CDR1 is LNHDA, CDR2 SQIVND (reference sequence). In DNA form, the CDR3 reads TGTGCCAGTAGACAGACAGGGGCAGGTGAGCAGTTCTTC. Translating it yields CASRQTGAGEQFF. Full variable domain (rest looked up from reference TRBV19 and TRBJ2-1): DGGITQSPKYLFRKEGQNVTLSCEQNLNHDAMYWYRQDPGQGLRLIYYSQIVNDFQKGDIAEGYSVSREKKESFPLTVTSAQKNPTAFYLCASRQTGAGEQFFGPGTRLTVL.

V and J are TRBV2 and TRBJ1-1; D ambiguous. With 1 base removed from V and 6 bases from J, the gap between germline ends came to 9 bases. This CDR3 is built from 13 residues. Germline CDR1 is SNHLY and CDR2 is FYNNEI. The CDR3 here is CASSEVRTSEAFF. CDR3 sequence (DNA): TGTGCCAGCAGTGAAGTCCGCACCTCTGAAGCTTTCTTT.

The rearrangement joins TRBV19 to TRBJ2-1; TRBD2 matches at 7 bases. CDR3 size: 13 residues. J lost 3 bases, V lost 8 bases, and 4 bases had no gene match. The germline CDR1 and CDR2 sequences are LNHDA and SQIVND (reference sequence). CDR3 amino acids: CASSSGIYNEQFF. CDR3 coding DNA: TGTGCCAGTTCCAGCGGGATCTACAATGAGCAGTTCTTC.

The rearrangement joins TRBV4-1 to TRBJ2-3, with TRBD2 matching 7 bases. Germline assignment: CDR1 MGHRA and CDR2 YSYEKL. This CDR3 spans 19 amino acids. V gave up 1 base and J gave up 0 bases; unmatched junction bases: 13. The CDR3 reads CASSQVPTRRERSTDTQYF. The CDR3 region has the DNA TGCGCCAGCAGCCAAGTTCCCACACGGCGGGAGCGGAGCACAGATACGCAGTATTTT.

V gene TRBV7-2 combines with J gene TRBJ2-2; 11 nucleotides line up with TRBD2. The CDR3 extends over 16 amino acids. V shed 10 bases, J shed 4 bases, and the junction held 11 bases outside the gene matches. Per germline, CDR1 SGHTA and CDR2 FQGNSA. CDR3 sequence: CATKVLAGGPTGELFF. The DNA of the CDR3 is TGTGCCACCAAAGTATTAGCGGGAGGGCCCACCGGGGAGCTGTTTTTT.

This chain connects TRBV28 to TRBJ2-1; the match to TRBD1 covers 9 bases. In germline, CDR1 is MDHEN, CDR2 SYDVKM. V lost 5 bases and J lost 9; bases outside the gene matches: 11. This CDR3 has 15 amino acids. For the CDR3, the DNA is TGTGCCAGCAGTATAACAGGGGGCGCCCCACTTGAGCAGTTCTTC. Amino acids: CASSITGGAPLEQFF.

The chain has TRBV10-3 and TRBJ2-3, with D perhaps TRBD2 (6 bases). The length of the CDR3 is 14 residues. V lost 6 bases and J 1 base, leaving 11 bases between the germline ends. Germline lookup yields CDR1 ENHRY and CDR2 SYGVKD. CDR3 amino acids: CAIRTGVGTDTQYF. CDR3 nucleotides: TGTGCCATCAGGACGGGAGTGGGCACAGATACGCAGTATTTT.

The CDR3 protein is CASSRGGTVFATNEKLFF. CDR3 DNA sequence: TGTGCCAGCAGCAGAGGAGGGACAGTCTTTGCAACTAATGAAAAACTGTTTTTT. J is TRBJ1-4 and V is TRBV5-4, with 7 bases matching TRBD1. V was pared by 4 bases and J by 0 bases, with 12 bases of the junction left unmatched. The CDR3 is 18 residues long. CDR1 is SGHNT and CDR2 is YYREEE in the germline V gene (reference sequence).

The rearrangement links TRBV19 to TRBJ1-5; weak D call: TRBD1 (5 bases). In germline, CDR1 is LNHDA, CDR2 SQIVND (reference sequence). The CDR3 extends over 12 amino acids. V lost 3 bases and J lost 6, with 6 bases in between. The CDR3, as DNA: TGTGCCAGTAGTATGGGGGGTCAGCCCCAGCATTTT. Its protein is CASSMGGQPQHF.

The chain combines TRBV28 with TRBJ2-5; the match to TRBD1 covers 9 bases. Trimming removed 3 bases from V and 0 bases from J; junction bases left unmatched: 2. This CDR3 has 15 residues. Germline assignment: CDR1 MDHEN and CDR2 SYDVKM. In nucleotides, the CDR3 is TGTGCCAGCAGTTTCGGGACAGGGAACCAAGAGACCCAGTACTTC. Translation: CASSFGTGNQETQYF. Filled out from reference TRBV28 and TRBJ2-5, the complete variable domain reads DVKVTQSSRYLVKRTGEKVFLECVQDMDHENMFWYRQDPGLGLRLIYFSYDVKMKEKGDIPEGYSVSREKKERFSLILESASTNQTSMYLCASSFGTGNQETQYFGPGTRLLVL.